This T cell receptor beta chain is drawn from a study of OX40 agonist ivuxolimab in advanced cancers. A note on the overall study: Ivuxolimab was a fully human IgG2 agonistic monoclonal antibody targeting the costimulatory receptor OX40 (CD134). Intravenous ivuxolimab was administered to patients every 2 weeks at six dose levels: 0.01, 0.1, 0.3, 1.5, 3 and 10 mg/kg. Of the roughly 52 dose-escalation patients, hepatocellular carcinoma was present in about 20, melanoma in some 15, renal cell carcinoma in 9 and head and neck cancer in 9. A male proportion of nearly 85% and a mean age of about 60 years, ranging from roughly 23 to 79, were recorded for the dose-escalation cohort. Prior anti-PD-1, anti-PD-L1 or anti-CTLA-4 therapy was permitted, and checkpoint inhibitors had been received by about 37% of dose-escalation patients. Partial responses were achieved by three dose-escalation patients, of whom one had hepatocellular carcinoma and two had cutaneous melanoma. Peripheral TCRbeta sequencing aimed to test whether ivuxolimab altered TCR sequence diversity and caused clonal T-cell expansion. The paper covers the monotherapy dose-escalation part of the phase I ivuxolimab trial, which included N of about 50 patients. Results the study describes overall, beyond this receptor: Low levels of normalized T-cell clonal expansion were also shown by some nonresponding patients. On average, CD8+ T cells showed more expanded clones than CD4+ T cells after ivuxolimab. In partial responders in the 0.1-3.0 mg/kg groups, normalized peripheral clonal expansion was found to be among the lowest, especially among CD8+ T cells. At doses from 0.1 to 3.0 mg/kg, clonal expansion was seen in both CD4+ and CD8+ blood T cells between baseline and week 6. Antigen specificity was not determined for the clonally expanded peripheral T cells.

Remarks on this clone: The antigen it recognizes is unknown. Base qualities are missing; no much larger clone stands one base away.

To sequence the TCRbeta CDR3 region, genomic DNA was isolated from the sorted cells. TCRbeta CDR3 regions were sequenced using the immunoSEQ Assay. The source is immuneACCESS, and TCRdb retained only in-frame sequences with V and J called. Part of the clones is not carried over; for the studies checked, unresolved V genes explain less than half of this, and the remainder is unexplained. The sample table contains about 46,000 clones; only one count was recorded for roughly four fifths of them. 1.5% to 2% of the sample goes to the ten largest clones. V sheds 1 base and J sheds 10 bases, leaving 7 bases between their ends. The germline V gene (reference sequence) supplies CDR1 SEHNR and CDR2 FQNEAQ. Measured from the cysteine to the phenylalanine, the CDR3 is 11 residues long. Only the CDR3 part of the read is kept: 33 bases, read in frame from the first base. The trial excluded patients who had a history of autoimmune disease or were on systemic immunosuppression. Peripheral blood for TCR sequencing was collected from all dose cohorts at baseline, on cycle 4 day 1, and on cycle 7 day 1. Samples came from an open-label, multicenter, first-in-human phase I dose-escalation trial of ivuxolimab. Adults with locally advanced or metastatic melanoma, renal cell, hepatocellular, or head and neck squamous cell carcinoma were enrolled in the trial. Before TCR sequencing, CD4+ T cells and CD8+ T cells from peripheral blood were sorted into separate populations.

This TCR was recovered from an adult with an advanced solid tumor such as melanoma, head and neck, liver or kidney cancer. Rearrangement joined TRBV7-9 to TRBJ1-2; no D segment can be confidently identified. The specimen comprised CD4+ or CD8+ T cells sorted from blood, sampled in a trial of the OX40 agonist ivuxolimab. The DNA is TGTGCCAGCAGCTTAGGAGCTGACTACACCTTC. It specifies CASSLGADYTF.